Given below is one T cell receptor beta chain in context. Its cognate antigen has yet to be identified. There are no base qualities to consult, and no much larger clone falls within one base. CDR1 and CDR2, looked up from the germline V gene, are MGHDK and SYGVNS. Relative to germline, V is 4 bases shorter and J is 3 bases shorter, with 13 bases between their ends. From its cysteine to its phenylalanine, the CDR3 spans 15 amino acids. Of all the DNA, just the CDR3 is kept, 45 bases in frame from base 1. The data were taken from a study of blood T cell repertoires in COVID-19 (dated by TCRdb to 2018 to 2021). Study-wide context: Collaborator samples came from the United States, Italy and Spain and covered acute and convalescent phases of COVID-19. Samples were obtained from the ongoing ImmuneRACE study (first 160 participants) and from about 1,300 subjects provided by 6 global collaborators. The prospective study material was composed of cDNA or gDNA derived from T cells, B-cell-depleted T cells, or PBMCs. Nearly every sample came with metadata listing a de-identified subject ID, COVID-19 status, age in years and sex. The dataset comprised deeply sampled blood TCRbeta repertoires from subjects exposed to, actively infected with, or recovered from COVID-19. The repertoires were made available in a free public database intended to serve as a resource for research on the immune response to SARS-CoV-2. Where HLA class I and class II types were available, the types were taken from metadata supplied by the sample provider, not from assay-based typing.

Samples from volunteer blood donors who had recovered from COVID-19 were contributed by a second Seattle source. Each collaborating institution followed its own protocols to collect whole blood in K2EDTA tubes. For TCRbeta analysis, collaborators shipped samples in one of three forms: frozen whole blood, isolated PBMCs, or DNA extracted from either of those sample types. The immunoSEQ Assay, a bias-controlled multiplex PCR, was used to amplify TCRbeta CDR3 regions from genomic DNA. The study's own analysis went as follows. Nucleated cell counts per sample were estimated from amplification of reference gene primers within the assay. To quantify the absolute abundance of each unique TCRbeta CDR3 rearrangement, sequence reads were collapsed and filtered. Productive Simpson clonality was computed per sample as the square root of Simpson's diversity index over productive rearrangements. TCRdb holds this immuneACCESS table with in-frame rearrangements only. Some clones are missing; in checked studies, unresolved V genes explain under half, and the rest has no known cause. V and J calls and clone size are as listed in that table; D and trimming were resolved from the DNA. The sample records approximately 130,000 clones, about 86% of which are singletons. The ten largest make up approximately 20% of the sample.

The full study reports these points: The amount of clinical and demographic metadata varied by source and participant and was provided uncurated.

The sample consisted of peripheral blood. The TCR was taken from a woman aged 45-60 years who had recovered from COVID-19. Recombination linked TRBV25-1 to TRBJ1-5; 6 matching bases give a weak D call of TRBD1. The CDR3 reads as follows: CASSAQGSLNQPQHF. The nucleotides are TGTGCCAGCAGTGCCCAGGGGTCTCTCAATCAGCCCCAGCATTTT.